The present T cell receptor beta chain was sequenced within a study of shared clonotypes between healthy human individuals. Study-wide results and limits: Sorted-subset samples were not fully sequenced, rarefaction indicated. Generation of non-shared clonotypes was less probable than generation of clonotypes shared by all four donors. Naive CD4 clonotype sharing across several donors was approximately 5%.

Data came from immunoSEQ multiplex PCR; TCRdb stores just in-frame clones and leaves some out. The data contain about 990,000 clones, 75% to 80% of them singletons. For this clone: Its target is unknown. The same CDR3 also results from other DNA sequences found in this sample.

The CDR3 contains 14 residues. J was trimmed by 2 bases and V by 5 bases; bases with no gene match: 4. Germline CDR1 reads SEHNR; CDR2 reads FQNEAQ (reference sequence). The receptor was derived from a man aged 18 to 30 in good health. Some clones in this sample may be carry-over from other donors' samples. The material sequenced was memory CD4+ T cells from PBMCs. Subset meaning: CD45RA-negative fraction. This chain joins TRBV7-9 and TRBJ1-2; TRBD1 agrees at 8 bases. Here the CDR3 reads CASSPRTGNYGYTF. The CDR3 DNA is TGTGCCAGCAGCCCCCGGACAGGGAACTATGGCTACACCTTC.